Below, 20 T cell receptor beta chains from the same sample are listed, as sequenced in a study of T cell changes during pregnancy in multiple sclerosis. Measured with immunoSEQ multiplex PCR; TCRdb has only the in-frame clones, and not every one. The sample holds 40,000 to 55,000 clones, roughly 92% seen once. Specimen: peripheral blood. The receptors come from a female donor with multiple sclerosis, enrolled in a pregnancy study.

The chain combines TRBV27 with TRBJ1-1, with TRBD1 as a possible D gene (6 bases). The germline V gene has CDR1 MNHEY and CDR2 SMNVEV (reference sequence). The CDR3 spans 13 residues. V lost 2 bases and J lost 4, with 8 bases in between. The CDR3 DNA reads TGTGCCAGCAGTTTAGGCAGGGGCACTGAAGCTTTCTTT. As protein: CASSLGRGTEAFF.

The chain recombines TRBV6-5 with TRBJ2-3; tentatively, D is TRBD1 (6 bases). The V and J ends lost 8 bases and 6 bases respectively, with 15 bases between them. The germline gives CDR1 MNHEY, CDR2 SVGAGI. This CDR3 has 13 residues. The CDR3 DNA reads TGTGCCAGCCGTCGAAACAGGGAGGATACGCAGTATTTT. Its translation is CASRRNREDTQYF.

The chain carries TRBV30 and TRBJ2-3; possibly TRBD1 for D (6 bases). CDR3 length equals 14 residues. The V end lost 5 bases, the J end lost 2 bases, and 14 bases lay between the germline ends. CDR1 is GTSNPN and CDR2 is SVGIG in the germline V gene (reference sequence). The CDR3 coding sequence is TGTGCCTGGGGGGGCCTCGGGATCACAGATACGCAGTATTTT. Its protein product is CAWGGLGITDTQYF.

This clone has only one observation. The chain has TRBV29-1 and TRBJ2-1; unclear D gene. Germline V CDR1 and CDR2: SQVTM, ANQGSEA. The V gene lost 5 bases and the J gene lost 0 bases, with 11 bases spanning the gap. The CDR3 consists of 14 residues. The CDR3 DNA reads TGCAGCGTTCCCAGATCTAGCTCCTACAATGAGCAGTTCTTC. Its protein is CSVPRSSSYNEQFF.

The chain recombines TRBV7-9 with TRBJ1-1, with unresolved D. CDR3 length equals 15 residues. Trimming pared 4 bases from V and 0 bases from J, leaving 12 bases between. CDR1 is SEHNR, CDR2 FQNEAQ, per germline (reference sequence). The CDR3 nucleotides read TGTGCCAGCAGCTCCGACGGCAGAATGAACACTGAAGCTTTCTTT. It translates to CASSSDGRMNTEAFF.

The rearrangement links TRBV4-1 to TRBJ2-7; 8 bases map to TRBD2. The CDR3 length is 14 residues. Trimming removed 4 bases from V and 3 bases from J; junction bases left unmatched: 5. Germline CDR1 reads MGHRA; CDR2 reads YSYEKL. The CDR3 DNA reads TGCGCCAGCAGCCTGGCGGGAGGAAACTACGAGCAGTACTTC. The encoded protein is CASSLAGGNYEQYF.

The V and J genes are TRBV5-6 and TRBJ2-7; 9 bases are shared with TRBD1. The J segment lost 2 bases and the V segment lost 3 bases, leaving 6 bases of the junction unmatched. The germline gives CDR1 SGHDT, CDR2 YYEEEE. There are 15 residues in the CDR3. This CDR3 is CASSSPGTGTYEQYF. CDR3 nucleotides: TGTGCCAGCAGCTCACCCGGGACAGGGACCTACGAGCAGTACTTC.

V usage is TRBV14 and J usage is TRBJ2-5; TRBD1 agrees at 7 bases. The CDR3 has 14 amino acids. V was pared by 3 bases and J by 4 bases, with 5 bases of the junction left unmatched. Germline-derived CDR1 and CDR2 are SGHDN and FVKESK. CDR3 nucleotides: TGTGCCAGCAGCCAGACCCGACAGGGAGAGACCCAGTACTTC. Its translation is CASSQTRQGETQYF.

This sequence joins TRBV28 and TRBJ2-7; 8 bases align to TRBD1. The length of the CDR3 is 14 residues. The V and J ends lost 3 bases and 2 bases, in that order; junction bases with no gene match: 3. The germline gives CDR1 MDHEN, CDR2 SYDVKM. The CDR3 bases are TGTGCCAGCAGTTTGGGCAGGGGGCCCTACGAGCAGTACTTC. It yields the protein CASSLGRGPYEQYF.

This chain links TRBV6-5 with TRBJ2-7, with TRBD1 identical over 7 bases. CDR3 size: 16 residues. Germline CDR1 MNHEY, CDR2 SVGAGI. After removal of 3 bases from V and 1 base from J, the junction contained 9 bases not matched to a gene. CDR3 in DNA: TGTGCCAGCAGTTATTCAACGGGACAGACATCCTACGAGCAGTACTTC. As protein: CASSYSTGQTSYEQYF.

The chain is built from TRBV7-2 and TRBJ1-3; no clear D gene. The length of the CDR3 is 15 residues. The germline gives CDR1 SGHTA, CDR2 FQGNSA. Deletions cut 6 bases from V and 0 bases from J, with 12 bases between. The CDR3: CASSPLRVSGNTIYF. DNA for the CDR3: TGTGCCAGCAGTCCCCTTCGGGTCTCTGGAAACACCATATATTTT.

V and J are TRBV19 and TRBJ2-1; D is perhaps TRBD1 or TRBD2 (5 bases each). The CDR3 extends over 14 amino acids. V was pared by 7 bases and J by 8 bases, with 18 bases between. CDR1 LNHDA and CDR2 SQIVND come from the germline V gene (reference sequence). The CDR3 region has the DNA TGTGCCAGTACCCCGGGATGGGGGTCCCATGAGCAGTTCTTC. Amino acids: CASTPGWGSHEQFF.

This chain connects TRBV4-2 to TRBJ1-1, with D maybe TRBD1 (5 bases). This CDR3 is 14 amino acids long. In germline, CDR1 is LGHNA, CDR2 YNFKEQ. V was cut by 1 base and J by 3 bases, with 9 bases left in between. This CDR3 is CASSQGGGDTEAFF. DNA of the CDR3: TGTGCCAGCAGCCAAGGGGGCGGGGACACTGAAGCTTTCTTT.

This clone has just one count. V and J are TRBV4-3 and TRBJ2-1; 13 nucleotides align to TRBD2. The V gene end was trimmed by 3 bases and the J gene end by 7 bases; junction bases not matched to a gene: 6. The CDR3 sequence is 16 residues long. CDR1 is LGHNA, CDR2 YSLEER, per germline. The CDR3 loop is CASSHSGLAGDNEQFF. The CDR3 coding sequence is TGCGCCAGCAGCCATTCAGGACTAGCGGGAGATAATGAGCAGTTCTTC.

CDR3 region: CASSFREARTDTQYF. The CDR3 region has the DNA TGTGCCAGCAGCTTCCGGGAGGCTCGCACAGATACGCAGTATTTT. The chain joins TRBV7-9 to TRBJ2-3, with 7 bases that match TRBD2. V was pared by 3 bases and J by 1 base, with 4 bases of the junction left unmatched. There are 15 residues in the CDR3. Germline V gene data show CDR1 as SEHNR and CDR2 as FQNEAQ (reference sequence).

The chain carries TRBV19 and TRBJ2-5; TRBD1 agrees at 8 bases. This CDR3 contains 15 residues. Germline assignment: CDR1 LNHDA and CDR2 SQIVND (reference sequence). V was pared by 4 bases and J by 3 bases, with 7 bases of the junction left unmatched. CDR3 region: CASSKWVQGEETQYF. The CDR3 DNA sequence: TGTGCCAGTAGTAAATGGGTACAGGGGGAAGAGACCCAGTACTTC.

V is TRBV2 and J is TRBJ2-1; TRBD2 agrees at 8 bases. The V segment lost 3 bases and the J segment 3 bases; nucleotides outside the gene matches: 4. The CDR3 is 15 residues long. The germline V gene encodes CDR1 SNHLY and CDR2 FYNNEI. The CDR3 here is CASSELAGFYNEQFF. DNA for the CDR3: TGTGCCAGCAGTGAGTTAGCGGGATTCTACAATGAGCAGTTCTTC.

The chain has TRBV19 and TRBJ1-4; TRBD1 might be the D (6 bases). The germline CDR1 and CDR2 sequences are LNHDA and SQIVND (reference sequence). This CDR3 contains 13 residues. V was pared by 5 bases and J by 6 bases, with 10 bases between. The CDR3 loop is CASSAGAHEKLFF. Written as DNA, the CDR3 is TGTGCCAGTAGTGCGGGGGCTCATGAAAAACTGTTTTTT.

The chain carries TRBV6-5 and TRBJ2-3, with 7 bases matching TRBD1. CDR1 is MNHEY and CDR2 is SVGAGI in the germline V gene. The V and J ends lost 5 bases and 2 bases, in that order; junction bases with no gene match: 4. The CDR3 length is 14 residues. The CDR3 here is CASSPGQATDTQYF. CDR3 DNA sequence: TGTGCCAGCAGTCCCGGACAGGCCACAGATACGCAGTATTTT.

The V gene is TRBV2, the J gene TRBJ1-3; D not resolved. CDR3 size: 16 residues. The germline CDR1 and CDR2 sequences are SNHLY and FYNNEI. Trimming took off 3 bases at V and 0 bases at J, with 12 bases between the two ends. Here the CDR3 reads CASSDWKRTSGNTIYF. CDR3 DNA sequence: TGTGCCAGCAGTGACTGGAAACGGACCTCTGGAAACACCATATATTTT.